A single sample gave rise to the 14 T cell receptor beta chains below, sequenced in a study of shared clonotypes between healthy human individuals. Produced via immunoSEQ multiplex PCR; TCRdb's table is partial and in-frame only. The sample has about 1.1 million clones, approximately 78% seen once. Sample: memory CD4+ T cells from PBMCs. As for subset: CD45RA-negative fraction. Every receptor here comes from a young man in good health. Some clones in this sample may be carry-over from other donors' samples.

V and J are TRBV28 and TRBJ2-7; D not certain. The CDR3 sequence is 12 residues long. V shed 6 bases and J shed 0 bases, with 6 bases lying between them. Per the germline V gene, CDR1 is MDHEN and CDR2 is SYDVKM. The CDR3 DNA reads TGTGCCAGCAGGGTGAGCTCCTACGAGCAGTACTTC. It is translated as CASRVSSYEQYF.

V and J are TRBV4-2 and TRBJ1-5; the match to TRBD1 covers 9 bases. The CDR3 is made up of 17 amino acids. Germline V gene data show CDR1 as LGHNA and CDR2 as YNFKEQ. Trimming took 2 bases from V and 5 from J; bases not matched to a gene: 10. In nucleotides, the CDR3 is TGTGCCAGCAGCCAACCCCAGGGACAGGGCGGCGATCAGCCCCAGCATTTT. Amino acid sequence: CASSQPQGQGGDQPQHF.

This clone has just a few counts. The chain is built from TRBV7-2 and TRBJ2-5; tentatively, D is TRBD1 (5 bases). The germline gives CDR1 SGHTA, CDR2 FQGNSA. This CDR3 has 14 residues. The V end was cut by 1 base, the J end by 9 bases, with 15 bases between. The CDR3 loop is CASSLGGRVQSQYF. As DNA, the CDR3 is TGTGCCAGCAGCTTAGGGGGCAGGGTGCAGTCCCAGTACTTC.

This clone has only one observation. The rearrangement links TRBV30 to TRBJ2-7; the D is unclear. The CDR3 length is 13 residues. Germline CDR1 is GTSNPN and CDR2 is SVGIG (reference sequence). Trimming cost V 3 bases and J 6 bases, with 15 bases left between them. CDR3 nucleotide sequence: TGTGCCTGGAGGCGGCCAGGAGAGCGCGAGCAGTACTTC. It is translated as CAWRRPGEREQYF.

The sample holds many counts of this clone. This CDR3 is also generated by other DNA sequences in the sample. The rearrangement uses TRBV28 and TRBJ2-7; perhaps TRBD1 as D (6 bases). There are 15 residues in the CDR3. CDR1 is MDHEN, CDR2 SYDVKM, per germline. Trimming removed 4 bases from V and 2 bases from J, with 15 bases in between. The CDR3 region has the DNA TGTGCCAGCAGTTCGCCGGGGACAACTCCCTACGAGCAGTACTTC. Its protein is CASSSPGTTPYEQYF.

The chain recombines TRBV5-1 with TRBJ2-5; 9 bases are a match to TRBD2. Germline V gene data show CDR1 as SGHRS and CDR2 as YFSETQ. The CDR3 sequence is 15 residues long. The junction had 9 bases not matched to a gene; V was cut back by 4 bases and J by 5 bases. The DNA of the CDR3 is TGCGCCAGCAGCCCGAGCGCGGGAGGGTCGGAGACCCAGTACTTC. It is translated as CASSPSAGGSETQYF. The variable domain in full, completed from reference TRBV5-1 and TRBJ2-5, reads KAGVTQTPRYLIKTRGQQVTLSCSPISGHRSVSWYQQTPGQGLQFLFEYFSETQRNKGNFPGRFSGRQFSNSRSEMNVSTLELGDSALYLCASSPSAGGSETQYFGPGTRLLVL.

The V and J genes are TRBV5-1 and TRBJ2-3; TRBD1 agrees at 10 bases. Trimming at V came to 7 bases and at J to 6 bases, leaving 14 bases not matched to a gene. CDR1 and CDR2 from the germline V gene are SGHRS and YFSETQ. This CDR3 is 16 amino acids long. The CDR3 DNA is TGCGCCAGCGGAGGACAGGGGACAGGGGCGTTTGATACGCAGTATTTT. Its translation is CASGGQGTGAFDTQYF.

CDR3 nucleotides: TGTGCCAGCAGGATCCGGGCATCAATGGGCTACACCTTC. Translating gives CASRIRASMGYTF. This chain joins TRBV28 and TRBJ1-2; D not certain. V was trimmed by 6 bases and J by 8 bases, leaving 16 bases between them. CDR1 is MDHEN and CDR2 is SYDVKM in the germline V gene. The CDR3 is 13 residues long.

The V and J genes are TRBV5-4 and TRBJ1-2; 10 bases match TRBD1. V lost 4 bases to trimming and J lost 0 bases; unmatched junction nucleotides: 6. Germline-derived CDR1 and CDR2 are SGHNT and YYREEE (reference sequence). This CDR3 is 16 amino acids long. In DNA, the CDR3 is TGTGCCAGCAGCCTAGGACAGGGGGGATCTAACTATGGCTACACCTTC. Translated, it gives CASSLGQGGSNYGYTF. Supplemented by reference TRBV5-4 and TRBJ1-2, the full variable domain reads ETGVTQSPTHLIKTRGQQVTLRCSSQSGHNTVSWYQQALGQGPQFIFQYYREEENGRGNFPPRFSGLQFPNYSSELNVNALELDDSALYLCASSLGQGGSNYGYTFGSGTRLTVV.

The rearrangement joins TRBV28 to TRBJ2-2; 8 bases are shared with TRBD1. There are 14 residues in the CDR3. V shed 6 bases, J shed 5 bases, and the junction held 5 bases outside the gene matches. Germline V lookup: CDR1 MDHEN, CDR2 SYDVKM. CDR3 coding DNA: TGTGCCAGCAGATTTCGGACAGGGACCGGGGAGCTGTTTTTT. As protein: CASRFRTGTGELFF.

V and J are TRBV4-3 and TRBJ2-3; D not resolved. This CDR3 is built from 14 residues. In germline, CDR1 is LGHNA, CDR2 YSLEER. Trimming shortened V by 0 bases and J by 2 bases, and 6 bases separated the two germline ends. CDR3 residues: CASSQDANTDTQYF. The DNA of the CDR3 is TGCGCCAGCAGCCAAGACGCGAACACAGATACGCAGTATTTT.

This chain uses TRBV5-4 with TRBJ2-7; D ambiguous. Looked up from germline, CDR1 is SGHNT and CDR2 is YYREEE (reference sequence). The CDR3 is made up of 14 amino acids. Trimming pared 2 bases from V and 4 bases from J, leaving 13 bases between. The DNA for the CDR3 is TGTGCCAGCAGCTTCGAGAGGCCCCCTTACGAGCAGTACTTC. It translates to CASSFERPPYEQYF.

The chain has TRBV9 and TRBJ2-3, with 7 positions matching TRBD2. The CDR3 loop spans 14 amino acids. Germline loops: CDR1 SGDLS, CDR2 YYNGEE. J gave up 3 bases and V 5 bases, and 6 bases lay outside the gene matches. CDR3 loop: CASSTSVITDTQYF. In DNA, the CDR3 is TGTGCCAGCAGTACTAGCGTAATTACAGATACGCAGTATTTT.

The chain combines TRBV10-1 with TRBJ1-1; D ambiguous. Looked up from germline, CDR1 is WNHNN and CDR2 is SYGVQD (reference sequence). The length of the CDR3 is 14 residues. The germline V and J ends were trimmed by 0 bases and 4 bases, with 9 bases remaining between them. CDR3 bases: TGCGCCAGCAGTGAGTCCCCAAGAGGCACTGAAGCTTTCTTT. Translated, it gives CASSESPRGTEAFF.